Listed below are T cell receptor beta chains from one sample, sequenced in a study of blood T cell repertoires in COVID-19. This table comes from immunoSEQ multiplex PCR, and its TCRdb copy is limited to in-frame clones, with some not included. In the table there are about 270,000 clones, 86% of which are singletons. Sequenced sample: peripheral blood. Receptor source: a woman older than 75 with COVID-19, enrolled during active disease. CDR3s leave out the opening cysteine and the closing phenylalanine or tryptophan. Rows give clone size only sometimes, using once, few, many, or a class for an expanded clone.

length,size,V,J,CDR3
11,NA,TRBV28,TRBJ1-1,ASTSEGNTEAF
12,NA,TRBV19,TRBJ2-4,ASSMRREENIQY
11,NA,TRBV24-1,TRBJ2-1,ATSGAGGFEQF
12,NA,TRBV6-5,TRBJ1-6,ASSPRGGNSPLH
11,NA,TRBV30,TRBJ1-3,AWSVLSGNTIY
14,NA,TRBV6-6,TRBJ1-2,ASSRVGQLGGYGYT
11,NA,TRBV6-4,TRBJ1-1,ASSPTGNTEAF
17,NA,TRBV5-4,TRBJ1-6,ASSLESSPFGQGHSPLH
16,NA,TRBV5-4,TRBJ2-2,ASSRGLAGGSNTGELF
12,NA,TRBV28,TRBJ1-1,ASRGRERGTEAF
13,few,TRBV18,TRBJ1-1,ASSPVTTGSTEAF
16,once,TRBV15,TRBJ1-6,ATSRGRGFGEDNSPLH
12,NA,TRBV5-1,TRBJ2-4,ASSPGTEGNIQY
12,NA,TRBV5-1,TRBJ1-1,ASSPTTGNPEAF
11,NA,TRBV12-3/TRBV12-4,TRBJ1-5,ASSYNRDMAPH
14,NA,TRBV6-4,TRBJ2-3,ASSASGRGWADTQY
13,NA,TRBV5-1,TRBJ2-1,ASALASAGGNEQF
12,NA,TRBV27,TRBJ1-6,ASAGGAKNSPLH
14,NA,TRBV15,TRBJ2-2,ATSFRWGGGTGELF
12,NA,TRBV28,TRBJ2-3,ASSPGDYRDTQY
15,NA,TRBV4-3,TRBJ1-1,ASSQVAGAGENTEAF
13,NA,TRBV5-1,TRBJ1-4,ASSLARATNEKLF
11,NA,TRBV6-2/TRBV6-3,TRBJ2-3,ASTPRGSDTQY
13,NA,TRBV6-5,TRBJ2-2,ASSPRTGFTGELF
12,NA,TRBV11-3,TRBJ2-1,ASSQGSSYNEQF
12,NA,TRBV15,TRBJ2-2,ATSRDGGTGELF
13,NA,TRBV5-1,TRBJ1-1,ASSFLRLGQTEAF
10,NA,TRBV24-1,TRBJ1-1,ATSSRDTEAF
12,NA,TRBV6-1,TRBJ2-5,ASSDRGRAETQY